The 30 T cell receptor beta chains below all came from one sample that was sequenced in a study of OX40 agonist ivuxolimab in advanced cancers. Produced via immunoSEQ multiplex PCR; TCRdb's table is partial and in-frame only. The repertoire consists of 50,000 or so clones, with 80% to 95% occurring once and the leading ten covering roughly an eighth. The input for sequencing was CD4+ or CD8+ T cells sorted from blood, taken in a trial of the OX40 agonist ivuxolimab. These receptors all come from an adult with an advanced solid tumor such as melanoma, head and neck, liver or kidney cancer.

DNA for the CDR3: TGTGCCAGCAGTGTATATGGGGGACTAGCGGTCTCTGGGGCCAACGTCCTGACTTTC. Translated, it gives CASSVYGGLAVSGANVLTF. J is TRBJ2-6 and V is TRBV2; TRBD2 aligns across 11 bases. Germline V gene data show CDR1 as SNHLY and CDR2 as FYNNEI. The CDR3 is 19 residues long. J gave up 0 bases and V 4 bases, and 8 bases lay outside the gene matches.

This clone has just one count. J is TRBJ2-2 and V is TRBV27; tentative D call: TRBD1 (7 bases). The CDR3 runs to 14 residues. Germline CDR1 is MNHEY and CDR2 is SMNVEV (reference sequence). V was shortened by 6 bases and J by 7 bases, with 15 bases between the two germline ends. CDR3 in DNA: TGTGCCAGCAGGTACAGGGGAGGCAACGGGGAGCTGTTTTTT. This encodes CASRYRGGNGELFF.

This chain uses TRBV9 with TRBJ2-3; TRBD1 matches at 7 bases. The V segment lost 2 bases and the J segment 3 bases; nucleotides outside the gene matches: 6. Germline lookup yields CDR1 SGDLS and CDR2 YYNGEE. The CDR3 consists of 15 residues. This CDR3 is CASSVRQGMTDTQYF. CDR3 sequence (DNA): TGTGCCAGCAGCGTTAGACAGGGAATGACAGATACGCAGTATTTT. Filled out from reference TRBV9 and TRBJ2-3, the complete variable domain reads DSGVTQTPKHLITATGQRVTLRCSPRSGDLSVYWYQQSLDQGLQFLIQYYNGEERAKGNILERFSAQQFPDLHSELNLSSLELGDSALYFCASSVRQGMTDTQYFGPGTRLTVL.

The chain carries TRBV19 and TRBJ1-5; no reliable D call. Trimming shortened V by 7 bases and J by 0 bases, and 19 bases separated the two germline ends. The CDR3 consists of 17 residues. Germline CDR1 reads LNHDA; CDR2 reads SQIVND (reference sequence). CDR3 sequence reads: CASNLVPRSYSNQPQHF. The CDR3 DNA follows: TGTGCCAGTAACCTGGTCCCCAGAAGTTATAGCAATCAGCCCCAGCATTTT.

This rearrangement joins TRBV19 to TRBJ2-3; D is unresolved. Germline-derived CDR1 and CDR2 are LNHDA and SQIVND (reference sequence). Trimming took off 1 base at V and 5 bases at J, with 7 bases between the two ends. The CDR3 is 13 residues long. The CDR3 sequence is CASSIGVLDTQYF. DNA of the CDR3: TGTGCCAGTAGTATAGGGGTCTTAGATACGCAGTATTTT.

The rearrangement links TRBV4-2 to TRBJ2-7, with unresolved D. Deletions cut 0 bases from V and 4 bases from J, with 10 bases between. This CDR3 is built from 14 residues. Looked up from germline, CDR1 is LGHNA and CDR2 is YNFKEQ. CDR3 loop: CASSQDKWGYEQYF. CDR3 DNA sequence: TGTGCCAGCAGCCAAGATAAGTGGGGTTACGAGCAGTACTTC.

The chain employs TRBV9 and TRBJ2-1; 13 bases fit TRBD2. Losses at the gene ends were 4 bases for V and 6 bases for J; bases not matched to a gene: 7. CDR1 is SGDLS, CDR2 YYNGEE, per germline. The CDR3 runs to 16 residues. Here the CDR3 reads CASSPRLAGGGNEQFF. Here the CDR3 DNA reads TGTGCCAGCAGCCCGAGACTAGCGGGAGGAGGCAATGAGCAGTTCTTC.

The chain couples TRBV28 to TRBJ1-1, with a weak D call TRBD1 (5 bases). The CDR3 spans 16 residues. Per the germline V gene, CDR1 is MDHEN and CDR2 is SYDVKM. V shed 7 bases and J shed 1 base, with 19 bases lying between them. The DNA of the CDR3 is TGTGCCAGCAAAACCGGGAAGGGGCGTGAGAACACTGAAGCTTTCTTT. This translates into CASKTGKGRENTEAFF.

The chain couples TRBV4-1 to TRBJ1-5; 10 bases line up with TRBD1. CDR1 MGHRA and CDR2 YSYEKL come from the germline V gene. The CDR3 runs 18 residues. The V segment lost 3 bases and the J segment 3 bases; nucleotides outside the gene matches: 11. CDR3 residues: CASSQKGWTGGLNQPQHF. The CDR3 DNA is TGCGCCAGCAGCCAGAAGGGTTGGACAGGGGGACTCAATCAGCCCCAGCATTTT.

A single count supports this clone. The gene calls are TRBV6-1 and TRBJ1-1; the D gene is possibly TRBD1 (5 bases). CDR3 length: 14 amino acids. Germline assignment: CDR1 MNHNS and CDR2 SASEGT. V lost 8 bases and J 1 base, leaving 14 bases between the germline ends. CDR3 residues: CASSFGTGNTEAFF. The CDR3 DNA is TGTGCCAGCTCCTTTGGGACGGGGAACACTGAAGCTTTCTTT.

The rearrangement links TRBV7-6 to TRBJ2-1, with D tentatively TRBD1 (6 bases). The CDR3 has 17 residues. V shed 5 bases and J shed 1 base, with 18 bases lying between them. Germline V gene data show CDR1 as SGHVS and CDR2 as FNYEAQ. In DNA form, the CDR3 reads TGTGCCAGCAGCCCCCGCGGGCAGGGGACGTCCTACAATGAGCAGTTCTTC. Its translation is CASSPRGQGTSYNEQFF.

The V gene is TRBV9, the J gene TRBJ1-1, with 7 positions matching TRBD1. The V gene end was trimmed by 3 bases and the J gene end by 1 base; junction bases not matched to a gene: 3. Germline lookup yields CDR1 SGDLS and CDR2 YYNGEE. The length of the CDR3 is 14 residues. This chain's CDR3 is CASSDTGANTEAFF. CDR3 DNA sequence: TGTGCCAGCAGCGACACAGGGGCGAACACTGAAGCTTTCTTT.

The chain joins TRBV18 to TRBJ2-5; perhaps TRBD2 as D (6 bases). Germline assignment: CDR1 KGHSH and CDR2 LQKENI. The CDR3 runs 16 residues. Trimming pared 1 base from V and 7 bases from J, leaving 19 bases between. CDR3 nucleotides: TGTGCCAGCTCACCACGCAGGGACTTCGCTGGGGCGACCCAGTACTTC. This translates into CASSPRRDFAGATQYF.

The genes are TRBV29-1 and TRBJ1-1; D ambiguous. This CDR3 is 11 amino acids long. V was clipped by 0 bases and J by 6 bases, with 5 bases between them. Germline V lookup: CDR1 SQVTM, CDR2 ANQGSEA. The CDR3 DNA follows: TGCAGCGTTGAAGATCTCCCTGAAGCTTTCTTT. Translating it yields CSVEDLPEAFF. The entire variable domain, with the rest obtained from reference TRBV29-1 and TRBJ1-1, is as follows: SAVISQKPSRDICQRGTSLTIQCQVDSQVTMMFWYRQQPGQSLTLIATANQGSEATYESGFVIDKFPISRPNLTFSTLTVSNMSPEDSSIYLCSVEDLPEAFFGQGTRLTVV.

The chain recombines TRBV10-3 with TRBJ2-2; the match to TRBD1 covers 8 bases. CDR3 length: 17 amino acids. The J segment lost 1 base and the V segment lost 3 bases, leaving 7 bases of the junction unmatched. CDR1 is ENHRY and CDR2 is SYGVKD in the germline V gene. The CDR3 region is CAISDSNRGRNTGELFF. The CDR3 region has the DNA TGTGCCATCAGTGATTCTAACAGGGGGAGGAACACCGGGGAGCTGTTTTTT.

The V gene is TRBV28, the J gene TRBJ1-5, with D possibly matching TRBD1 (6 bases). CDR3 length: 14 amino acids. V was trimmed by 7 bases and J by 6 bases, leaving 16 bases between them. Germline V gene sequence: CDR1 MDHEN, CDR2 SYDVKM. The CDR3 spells CASTQGSRGQPQHF. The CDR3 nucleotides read TGTGCCAGCACTCAGGGGTCTCGGGGTCAGCCCCAGCATTTT.

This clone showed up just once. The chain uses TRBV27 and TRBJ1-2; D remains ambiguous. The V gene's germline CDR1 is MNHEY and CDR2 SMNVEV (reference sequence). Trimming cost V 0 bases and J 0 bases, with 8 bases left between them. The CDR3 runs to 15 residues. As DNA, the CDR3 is TGTGCCAGCAGTTTATCGAGTATAGCTAACTATGGCTACACCTTC. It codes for CASSLSSIANYGYTF.

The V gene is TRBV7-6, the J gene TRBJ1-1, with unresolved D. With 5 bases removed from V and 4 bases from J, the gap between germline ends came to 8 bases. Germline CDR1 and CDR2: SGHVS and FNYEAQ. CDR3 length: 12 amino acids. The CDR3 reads CASSQIPTEAFF. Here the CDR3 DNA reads TGTGCCAGCAGCCAGATTCCCACTGAAGCTTTCTTT.

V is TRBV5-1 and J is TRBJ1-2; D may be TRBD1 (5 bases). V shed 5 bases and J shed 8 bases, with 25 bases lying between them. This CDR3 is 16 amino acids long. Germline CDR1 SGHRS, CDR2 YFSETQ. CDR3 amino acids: CASRSNPGQGAWGYTF. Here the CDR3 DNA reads TGCGCCAGCAGGTCTAACCCAGGGCAGGGAGCCTGGGGCTACACCTTC.

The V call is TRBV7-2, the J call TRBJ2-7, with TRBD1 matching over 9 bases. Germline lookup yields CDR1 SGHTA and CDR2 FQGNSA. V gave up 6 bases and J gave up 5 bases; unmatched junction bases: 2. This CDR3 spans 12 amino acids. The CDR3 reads CASSWTGDEQYF. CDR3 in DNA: TGTGCCAGCAGTTGGACAGGGGACGAGCAGTACTTC.

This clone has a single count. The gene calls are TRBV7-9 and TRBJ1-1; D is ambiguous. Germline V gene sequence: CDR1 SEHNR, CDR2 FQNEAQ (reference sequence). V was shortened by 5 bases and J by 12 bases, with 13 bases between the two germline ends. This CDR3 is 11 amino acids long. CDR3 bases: TGTGCCAGCAGCGTCCCCTCTAGGACTTTCTTT. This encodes CASSVPSRTFF.

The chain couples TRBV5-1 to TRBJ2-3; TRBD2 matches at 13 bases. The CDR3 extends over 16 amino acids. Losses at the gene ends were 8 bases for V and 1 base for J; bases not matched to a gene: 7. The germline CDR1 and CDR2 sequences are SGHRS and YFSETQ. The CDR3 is CASFSGTSGGTDTQYF. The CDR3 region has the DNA TGCGCCAGTTTCTCCGGGACTAGCGGGGGCACAGATACGCAGTATTTT.

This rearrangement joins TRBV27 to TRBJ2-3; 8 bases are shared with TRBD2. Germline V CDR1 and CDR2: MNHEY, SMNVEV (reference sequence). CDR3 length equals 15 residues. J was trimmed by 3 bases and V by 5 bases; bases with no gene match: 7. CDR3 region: CASSPRRGGTDTQYF. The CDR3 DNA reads TGTGCCAGCAGTCCCAGACGGGGGGGGACAGATACGCAGTATTTT.

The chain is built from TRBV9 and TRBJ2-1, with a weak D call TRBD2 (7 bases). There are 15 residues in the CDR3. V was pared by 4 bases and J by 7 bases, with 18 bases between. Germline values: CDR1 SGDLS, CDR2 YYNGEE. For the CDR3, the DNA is TGTGCCAGCAGCCCCCGGAGGGGGGGGAGGAATGAGCAGTTCTTC. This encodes CASSPRRGGRNEQFF.

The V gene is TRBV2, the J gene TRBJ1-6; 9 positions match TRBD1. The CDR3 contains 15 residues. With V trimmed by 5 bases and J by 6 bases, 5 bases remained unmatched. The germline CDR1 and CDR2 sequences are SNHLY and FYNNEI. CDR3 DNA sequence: TGTGCCAGCAGTATACAGGGGGCGGTTAATTCACCCCTCCACTTT. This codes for CASSIQGAVNSPLHF.

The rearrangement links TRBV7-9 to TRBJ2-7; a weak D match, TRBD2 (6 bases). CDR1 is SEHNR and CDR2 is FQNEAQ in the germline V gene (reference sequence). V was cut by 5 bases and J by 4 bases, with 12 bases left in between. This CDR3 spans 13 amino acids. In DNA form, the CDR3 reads TGTGCCAGCAGCCCCAGGACTACTTACGAGCAGTACTTC. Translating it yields CASSPRTTYEQYF.

Written as DNA, the CDR3 is TGTGCCAGCAGCTCAGTGGACAGGTCCAGGATTGAGACCCAGTACTTC. Its protein product is CASSSVDRSRIETQYF. The chain joins TRBV11-2 to TRBJ2-5; 7 bases line up with TRBD1. Germline lookup yields CDR1 SGHAT and CDR2 FQNNGV. This CDR3 region has 16 residues. V shed 4 bases and J 5 bases; nucleotides not matched to a gene: 13.

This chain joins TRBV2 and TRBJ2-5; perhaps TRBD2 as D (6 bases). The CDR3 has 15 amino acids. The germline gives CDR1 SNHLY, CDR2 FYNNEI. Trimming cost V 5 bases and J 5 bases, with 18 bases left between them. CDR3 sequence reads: CASSKTSYSRETQYF. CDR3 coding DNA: TGTGCCAGCAGTAAAACTAGCTACTCCCGTGAGACCCAGTACTTC. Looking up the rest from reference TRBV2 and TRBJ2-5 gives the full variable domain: EPEVTQTPSHQVTQMGQEVILRCVPISNHLYFYWYRQILGQKVEFLVSFYNNEISEKSEIFDDQFSVERPDGSNFTLKIRSTKLEDSAMYFCASSKTSYSRETQYFGPGTRLLVL.

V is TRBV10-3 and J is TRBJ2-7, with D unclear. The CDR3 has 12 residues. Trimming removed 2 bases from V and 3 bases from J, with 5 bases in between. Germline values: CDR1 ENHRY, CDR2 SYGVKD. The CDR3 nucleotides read TGTGCCATCAGTGAGGGGCTCTACGAGCAGTACTTC. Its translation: CAISEGLYEQYF.

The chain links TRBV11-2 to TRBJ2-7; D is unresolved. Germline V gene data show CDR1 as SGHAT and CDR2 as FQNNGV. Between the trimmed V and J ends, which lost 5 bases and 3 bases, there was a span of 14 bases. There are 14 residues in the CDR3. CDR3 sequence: CASSHQGRYYEQYF. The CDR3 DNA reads TGTGCCAGCAGCCACCAAGGACGGTACTACGAGCAGTACTTC.